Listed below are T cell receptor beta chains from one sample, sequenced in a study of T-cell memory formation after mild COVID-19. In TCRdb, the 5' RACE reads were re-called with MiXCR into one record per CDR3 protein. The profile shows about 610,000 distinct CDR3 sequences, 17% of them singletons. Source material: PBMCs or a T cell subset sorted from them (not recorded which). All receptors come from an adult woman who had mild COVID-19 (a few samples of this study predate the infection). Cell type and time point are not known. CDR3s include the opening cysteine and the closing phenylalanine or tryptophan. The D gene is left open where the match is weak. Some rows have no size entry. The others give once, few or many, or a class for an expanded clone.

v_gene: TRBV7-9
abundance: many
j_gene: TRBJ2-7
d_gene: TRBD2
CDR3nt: TGTGCCAGCAGCCCCTCGGCTAGCGGATTATACGAGCAGTACTTC
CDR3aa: CASSPSASGLYEQYF

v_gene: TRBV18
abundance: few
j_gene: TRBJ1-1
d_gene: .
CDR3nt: TGTGCCAGCTCACCCCCGGGAGGGTTCGTATCTGAAGCTTTCTTT
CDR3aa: CASSPPGGFVSEAFF

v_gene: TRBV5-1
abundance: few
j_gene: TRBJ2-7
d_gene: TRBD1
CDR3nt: TGCGCCAGCAGCCCCGAGACAGGGGCGACCTACGAGCAGTACTTC
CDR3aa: CASSPETGATYEQYF

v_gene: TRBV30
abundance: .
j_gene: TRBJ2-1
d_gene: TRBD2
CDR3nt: TGTGCCTGGCCCTTCAGCGGGAGCTCCTACAATGAGCAGTTCTTC
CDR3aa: CAWPFSGSSYNEQFF

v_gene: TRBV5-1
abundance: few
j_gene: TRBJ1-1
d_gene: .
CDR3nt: TGCGCCAGCAGCTTGACAGGGACCGGGCCCACTGAAGCTTTCTTT
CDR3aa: CASSLTGTGPTEAFF

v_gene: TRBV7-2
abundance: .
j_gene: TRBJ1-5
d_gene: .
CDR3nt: TGTGCCAGCAGCTTAACCGCCCAGGTCAATCAGCCCCAGCATTTT
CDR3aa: CASSLTAQVNQPQHF

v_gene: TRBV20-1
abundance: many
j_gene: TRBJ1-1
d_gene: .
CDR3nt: TGCAGTGCTAGAGATGGGGGGACGGGAACTGAAGCTTTCTTT
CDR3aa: CSARDGGTGTEAFF

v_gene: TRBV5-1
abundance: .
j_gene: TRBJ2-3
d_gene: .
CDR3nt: TGCGCCAGCATCTTGGCCGGGGTTGATACGCAGTATTTT
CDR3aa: CASILAGVDTQYF

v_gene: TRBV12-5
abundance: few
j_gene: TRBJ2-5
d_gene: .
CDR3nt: TGTGCTAGTGGGCAGGGGATCCAAGAGACCCAGTACTTC
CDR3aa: CASGQGIQETQYF

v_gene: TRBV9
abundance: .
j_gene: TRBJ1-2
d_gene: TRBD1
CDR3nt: TGTGCCAGCAGCGTCAAGGGGGCGGACTATGGCTACACCTTC
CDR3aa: CASSVKGADYGYTF

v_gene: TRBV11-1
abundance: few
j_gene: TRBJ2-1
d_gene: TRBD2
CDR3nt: TGTGCCAGCAGCTTATTAGCGGGTTGGGGGAATGAGCAGTTCTTC
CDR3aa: CASSLLAGWGNEQFF

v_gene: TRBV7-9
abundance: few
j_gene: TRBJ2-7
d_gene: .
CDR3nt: TGTGCCAGCAGCTACGGGACTTCCGATCGCGAGCAGTACTTC
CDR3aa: CASSYGTSDREQYF

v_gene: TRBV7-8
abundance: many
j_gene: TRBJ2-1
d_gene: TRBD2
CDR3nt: TGTGCCAGCAGCCCGACGGGACTAGAGGTCGGTGAGCAGTTCTTC
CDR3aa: CASSPTGLEVGEQFF

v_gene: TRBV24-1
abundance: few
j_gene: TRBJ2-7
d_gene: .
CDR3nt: TGTGCCACCAGTGACTCCGGGACTCCGGGGGAGCAGTACTTC
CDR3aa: CATSDSGTPGEQYF

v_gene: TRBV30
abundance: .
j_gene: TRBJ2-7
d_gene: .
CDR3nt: TGTGCCTGGAGTGTCCTGGCGTGGGCCTACGAGCAGTACTTC
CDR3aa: CAWSVLAWAYEQYF

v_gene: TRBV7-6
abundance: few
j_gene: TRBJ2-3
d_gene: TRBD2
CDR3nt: TGTGCCAGTGGGACTAGCCCACAGACTAGCACAGATACGCAGTATTTT
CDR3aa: CASGTSPQTSTDTQYF

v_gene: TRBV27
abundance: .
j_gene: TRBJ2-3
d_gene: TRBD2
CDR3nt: TGTGCCAGCAGTTTAATTGCGGGGGGGGTAGATACGCAGTATTTT
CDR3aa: CASSLIAGGVDTQYF

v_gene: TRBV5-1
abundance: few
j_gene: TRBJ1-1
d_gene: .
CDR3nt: TGCGCCAGCAGCTTGGTCCGGGGGTCGAACACTGAAGCTTTCTTT
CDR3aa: CASSLVRGSNTEAFF

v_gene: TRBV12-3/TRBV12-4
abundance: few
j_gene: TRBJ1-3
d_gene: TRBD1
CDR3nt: TGTGCCAGCAGGGCTACAGGGGGCACCGGAAACACCATATATTTT
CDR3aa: CASRATGGTGNTIYF

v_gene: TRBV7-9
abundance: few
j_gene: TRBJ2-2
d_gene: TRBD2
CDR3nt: TGTGCCAGCAGCTCGCGGCTAGCGGGGCGACCCGGGAGCGGGGAGCTGTTTTTT
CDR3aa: CASSSRLAGRPGSGELFF

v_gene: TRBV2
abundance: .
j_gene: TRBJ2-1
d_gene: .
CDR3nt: TGTGCCAGCAGTGAGGGGCTCCGGGTCGGCCGCGAGCAGTTCTTC
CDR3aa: CASSEGLRVGREQFF

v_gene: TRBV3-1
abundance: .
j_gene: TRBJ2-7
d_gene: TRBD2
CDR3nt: TGTGCCAGCAGCCAAGTGGCGGGAGCAGGGAACTACGAGCAGTACTTC
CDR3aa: CASSQVAGAGNYEQYF

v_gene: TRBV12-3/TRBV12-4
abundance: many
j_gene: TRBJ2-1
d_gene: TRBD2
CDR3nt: TGTGCCAGCAGCCAACCTACGAGCGGGAGGCGCAATGAGCAGTTCTTC
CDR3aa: CASSQPTSGRRNEQFF

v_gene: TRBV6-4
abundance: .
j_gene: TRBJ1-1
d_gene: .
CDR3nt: TGTGCCACGCTGAACACTGAAGCTTTCTTT
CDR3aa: CATLNTEAFF

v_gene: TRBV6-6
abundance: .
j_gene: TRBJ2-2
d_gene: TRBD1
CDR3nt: TGTGCCAGCAGTCACACACCCCTCGCGACAGGGCAGTTACACACCGGGGAGCTGTTTTTT
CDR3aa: CASSHTPLATGQLHTGELFF

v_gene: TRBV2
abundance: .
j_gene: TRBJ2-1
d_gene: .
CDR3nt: TGTGCCAGCAGTGATATTAGGGGTCGCAATGAGCAGTTCTTC
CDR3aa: CASSDIRGRNEQFF

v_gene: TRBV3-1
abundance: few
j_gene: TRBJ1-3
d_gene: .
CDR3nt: TGTGCCAGCAGCCAAGACGACAGGAACACCATATATTTT
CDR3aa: CASSQDDRNTIYF

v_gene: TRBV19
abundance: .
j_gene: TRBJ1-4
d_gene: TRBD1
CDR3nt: TGTGCCAGTATCCGGACAGGGAGGGATGAAAAACTGTTTTTT
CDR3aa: CASIRTGRDEKLFF

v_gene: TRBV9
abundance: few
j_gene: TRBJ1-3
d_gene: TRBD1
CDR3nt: TGTGCCAGCAGCGTAGGGGACAGTCGACGCTCTGGAAACACCATATATTTT
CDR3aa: CASSVGDSRRSGNTIYF

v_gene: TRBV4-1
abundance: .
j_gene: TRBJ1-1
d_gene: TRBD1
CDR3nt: TGCGCCAGCAGCGTTCTCCGGGACAGGGGCACTGAAGCTTTCTTT
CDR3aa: CASSVLRDRGTEAFF

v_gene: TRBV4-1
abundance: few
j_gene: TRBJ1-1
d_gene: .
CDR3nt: TGCGCCAGCAGCCAATTTCCCCCTGTCCGAAACACTGAAGCTTTCTTT
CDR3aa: CASSQFPPVRNTEAFF

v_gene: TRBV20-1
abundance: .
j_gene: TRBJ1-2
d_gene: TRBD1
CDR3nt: TGCAGTGCTAGAGATACGGGACAGGGGGCAAATGGCTACACCTTC
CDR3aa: CSARDTGQGANGYTF

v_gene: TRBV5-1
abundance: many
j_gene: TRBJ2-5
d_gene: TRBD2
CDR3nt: TGCGCCAGCAGCTCTCTGGGGGGGAAACCGGAGACCCAGTACTTC
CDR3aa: CASSSLGGKPETQYF

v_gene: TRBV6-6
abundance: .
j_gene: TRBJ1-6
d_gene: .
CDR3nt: TGTGCCAGCAGTTACCCCAATAATTCACCCCTCCACTTT
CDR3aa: CASSYPNNSPLHF

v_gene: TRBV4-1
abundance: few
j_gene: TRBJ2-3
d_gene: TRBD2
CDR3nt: TGCGCCAGCAGCCAAGATAAGGCTAGCGGGGGGGTCACAGATACGCAGTATTTT
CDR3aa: CASSQDKASGGVTDTQYF

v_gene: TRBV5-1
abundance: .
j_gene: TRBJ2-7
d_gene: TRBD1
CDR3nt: TGCGCCAGCAGCTTGGCGGGGACAGACGAGCAGTACTTC
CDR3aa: CASSLAGTDEQYF

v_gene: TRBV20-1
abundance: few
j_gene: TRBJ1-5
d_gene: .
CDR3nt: TGCAGTGCTAGAGATGTTGGACATGGCCAGCAGCCCCAGCATTTT
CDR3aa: CSARDVGHGQQPQHF

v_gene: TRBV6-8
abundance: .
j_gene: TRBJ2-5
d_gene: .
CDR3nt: TGTGCCAGCAGTTCTACCAAAGGGCATCAAGAGACCCAGTACTTC
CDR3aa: CASSSTKGHQETQYF

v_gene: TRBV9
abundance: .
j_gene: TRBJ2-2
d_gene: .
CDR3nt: TGTGCCAGCAGCCCCTCGGCGCGGGGCGTGCCGTACACCGGGGAGCTGTTTTTT
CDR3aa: CASSPSARGVPYTGELFF

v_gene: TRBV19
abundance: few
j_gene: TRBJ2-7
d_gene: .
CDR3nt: TGTGCCAGTAGTATCTTAGCGAGCTCCTACGAGCAGTACTTC
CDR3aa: CASSILASSYEQYF

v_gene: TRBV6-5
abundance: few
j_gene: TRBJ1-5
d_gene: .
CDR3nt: TGTGCCAGCAGCCTCAACTCGGGCAATCAGCCCCAGCATTTT
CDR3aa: CASSLNSGNQPQHF

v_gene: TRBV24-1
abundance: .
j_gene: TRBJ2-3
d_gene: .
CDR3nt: TGTGCCACCAGTGATCCCGCGGGTACGCAGTATTTT
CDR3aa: CATSDPAGTQYF

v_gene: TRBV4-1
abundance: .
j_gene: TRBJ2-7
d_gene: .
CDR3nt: TGCGCCAGCAGCCAAAAATCAGGGGGGGGCTCCTACGAGCAGTACTTC
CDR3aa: CASSQKSGGGSYEQYF